This note documents a single TCR beta chain sequence. The data stem from a study of blood T cell repertoires in COVID-19. Looking at the study overall: The United States, Italy and Spain were the sources of the acute and convalescent COVID-19 samples. Nucleic acid was either cDNA or gDNA, and it came from T cells, B-cell-depleted T cells, or PBMCs.

The CDR3 has 15 residues. The V gene's germline CDR1 is SGHRS and CDR2 YFSETQ. V lost 4 bases and J 2 bases, leaving 10 bases between the germline ends. Original handling: Quantification of nucleated cells was approximated via reference gene primer amplification. Profiling relied on immunoSEQ multiplex PCR, and the TCRdb table lists in-frame clones only, not all of them. That table supplies the V and J calls and clone size; D and trimming were determined from the DNA. The profile covers approximately 400,000 clones, with roughly 86% appearing a single time and over 0.95% taken by the ten largest. Sequencing was performed on peripheral blood. The chain is built from TRBV5-1 and TRBJ2-6, with TRBD1 as a possible D gene (5 bases). The receptor comes from a human donor with acute or convalescent COVID-19. The donor label of this sample is uncertain. CDR3 DNA: TGCGCCAGCAGCGCCGCAGGGACTGGGGCCAACGTCCTGACTTTC. Translated: CASSAAGTGANVLTF.